This T cell receptor (beta chain) is from a study of low-dose radiotherapy and immunotherapy resistance in tumors (dated by TCRdb to between 2021 and 2022). Concerning the study at large: Patients in Cohort 1 were given 0.5 Gy per fraction every 2 weeks, and the prescribed total PTV dose was 6.5 Gy. Patients in Cohort 2 were given 1 Gy per fraction every two weeks, for a total of 13 Gy across 26 weeks. Nivolumab and ipilimumab were both given intravenously, with nivolumab at a 240 mg flat dose every two weeks and ipilimumab at 1 mg/kg every six weeks. Every two weeks, patients got intravenous cyclophosphamide at 200 mg/m2, given one day ahead of each radiation and immunotherapy administration. Starting on cycle 1 day 1, patients took 300 mg of aspirin by mouth once daily for four cycles. Superscript III and a set of TRAV- and TRBV-specific primers were used to synthesize first-strand cDNA, so that both TCRalpha and TCRbeta chains were covered. The trial did not randomize participants into treatment groups. Eight patients were included in the translational analysis, namely three from the first dose cohort plus the first five from the second dose cohort.

The label giving this sample's time point can be read as: after trial treatment. What this sample's treatment or condition label stands for: LDRT plus nivolumab, ipilimumab, low-dose cyclophosphamide and aspirin (RACIN trial). Donors were enrolled in RACIN, a single-arm phase I dose-escalation trial combining nivolumab, ipilimumab, aspirin, low-dose cyclophosphamide and low-dose radiotherapy. Eligible patients had advanced, TIL-negative solid tumors. CDR1 and CDR2 were assigned from the germline V gene (reference sequence) as MNHNY and SVGAGI. From the cysteine through the phenylalanine, the CDR3 covers 11 amino acids. The sequence is cut down to CDR3 DNA, 33 bases in frame from base 1. Trimming costs V 4 bases and J 6 bases, and their ends lie 5 bases apart. Sequencing was performed on an Illumina HiSeq 2500. TCRs were amplified for around 20 PCR cycles with Phusion, using a constant-region primer paired with the adapter attached to the V primers. Amplification of the isolated mRNA was done with the MessageAmp II aRNA Amplification Kit, which involved a roughly 16-hour in vitro transcription at 37 degrees C. The Dynabeads mRNA DIRECT Purification Kit was used to isolate mRNA for TCR sequencing. Indexed Illumina adapters were added in a second Phusion PCR of roughly 25 cycles, and the PCR products were purified with AMPure XP beads. Turning to the authors' computational methods: Custom Perl scripts were used to pool TCR sequences that encoded the same protein, to remove out-of-frame sequences, and to calculate the abundance of each clonotype. TCR sequences supported by only a single read were excluded from analysis. Among the metrics used to describe the repertoires were Shannon entropy, Gini index, clonality, richness, and the frequency of TCRs shared between repertoires. The public reads were run again by TCRdb, first through fastp at Q25 and then through MiXCR, and only productive beta chains were kept. Rows are unified per CDR3 protein, each entry keeping the most common DNA and genes. TCRdb, not the original authors, processed these V and J calls. Across this sample there are roughly 52,000 distinct CDR3 sequences, with 33% seen only once. 8% to 9% of the sample is taken by the ten largest.

This clonotype was seen many times. What antigen it recognizes has not been identified. One base away there is no much larger clone; base qualities are not given. Material: PBMCs, obtained after low-dose radiotherapy plus immunotherapy. This clonotype was obtained from a male donor with rectosigmoid adenocarcinoma. The receptor chain draws on TRBV6-6 and TRBJ2-3; the D gene cannot be resolved reliably. The sequenced DNA: TGTGCCAGCAGTTCTCCGGATACGCAGTATTTT. Its translation is CASSSPDTQYF.